This passage covers 9 T cell receptor beta chains from one sample sequenced in a study of blood T cell repertoires in COVID-19. TCRdb's table, derived via immunoSEQ multiplex PCR, lists solely in-frame clones and lacks some. The sample lists hundreds of thousands of clones, approximately 89% occurring once. Sequencing used PBMCs or T cells enriched from blood (not recorded which). The receptors derive from a woman aged 40 to 50 who had recovered from COVID-19.

V and J are TRBV24-1 and TRBJ1-5; 9 bases agree with TRBD1. There are 15 residues in the CDR3. Germline V gives CDR1 KGHDR, CDR2 SFDVKD. Trimming at V came to 4 bases and at J to 2 bases, leaving 2 bases not matched to a gene. The CDR3 DNA sequence: TGTGCCACCAGTGACCGGACAGGGGGCAATCAGCCCCAGCATTTT. Translating gives CATSDRTGGNQPQHF.

This clone was found once. V is TRBV7-2 and J is TRBJ1-3, with 8 bases lining up with TRBD1. Trimming at V came to 5 bases and at J to 3 bases, leaving 9 bases not matched to a gene. This CDR3 contains 16 residues. From germline, CDR1 is SGHTA and CDR2 FQGNSA. The DNA for the CDR3 is TGTGCCAGCAGCACCCCGGGCAGGGGGCTTGGAAACACCATATATTTT. This codes for CASSTPGRGLGNTIYF.

The CDR3 protein is CASRDTGTPNEKLFF. DNA for the CDR3: TGTGCCAGCAGAGACACCGGGACACCCAATGAAAAACTGTTTTTT. The rearrangement links TRBV7-6 to TRBJ1-4, with a possible D match to TRBD1 (6 bases). The germline V and J ends were trimmed by 6 bases and 5 bases, with 16 bases remaining between them. CDR3 size: 15 residues. Germline V gives CDR1 SGHVS, CDR2 FNYEAQ.

As for this clone: Different DNA sequences within this sample yield the same CDR3. This chain links TRBV15 with TRBJ2-2, with 7 bases fitting TRBD1. In germline, CDR1 is LNHNV, CDR2 YYDKDF (reference sequence). Losses at the gene ends were 1 base for V and 4 bases for J; bases not matched to a gene: 6. CDR3 length equals 16 residues. In nucleotides, the CDR3 is TGTGCCACCAGCAGAGGACAGGGCCGTGGCACCGGGGAGCTGTTTTTT. Amino acids: CATSRGQGRGTGELFF.

This chain uses TRBV12-3 or TRBV12-4 with TRBJ1-1; D gene unclear. The CDR3 has 13 amino acids. V was shortened by 2 bases and J by 10 bases, with 14 bases between the two germline ends. CDR3 sequence reads: CASSLSARPRAFF. The DNA for the CDR3 is TGTGCCAGCAGTTTATCTGCGCGGCCGAGAGCTTTCTTT.

The chain uses TRBV3-1 (or the pseudogene TRBV3-2) and TRBJ2-1; the D is unclear. V was clipped by 0 bases and J by 3 bases, with 6 bases between them. The germline V gene encodes CDR1 LGHDT and CDR2 YNNKEL (reference sequence). CDR3 length: 14 residues. This CDR3 is CASSQDSSYNEQFF. DNA of the CDR3: TGTGCCAGCAGCCAAGATTCTAGCTACAATGAGCAGTTCTTC.

The gene calls are TRBV11-3 and TRBJ2-7; possibly TRBD1 for D (6 bases). V lost 5 bases to trimming and J lost 6 bases, with 8 bases between them. CDR1 is SGHNT and CDR2 is YENEEA in the germline V gene. This CDR3 region has 11 residues. The CDR3 sequence is CASSRDIEQYF. CDR3 coding DNA: TGTGCCAGCAGCCGGGACATCGAGCAGTACTTC.

The V call is TRBV29-1, the J call TRBJ1-4; no clear D. The V and J ends lost 6 bases and 5 bases respectively, with 13 bases between them. Germline lookup yields CDR1 SQVTM and CDR2 ANQGSEA. CDR3 length: 13 residues. CDR3 sequence (DNA): TGCAGCGTCCCCTCACCGGGGAATGAAAAACTGTTTTTT. It yields the protein CSVPSPGNEKLFF.

The gene calls are TRBV29-1 and TRBJ1-4; D may be TRBD1 (6 bases). The germline CDR1 and CDR2 sequences are SQVTM and ANQGSEA. Trimming left V 1 base short and J 6 bases short, with 15 bases between. The CDR3 spans 15 residues. For the CDR3, the DNA is TGCAGCGTTGAAGCCCCTCAGGGGAGGGATGAAAAACTGTTTTTT. Amino acids: CSVEAPQGRDEKLFF.